This passage covers 12 T cell receptor beta chains from one sample sequenced in a study of blood T cell repertoires in COVID-19. Method: immunoSEQ multiplex PCR; TCRdb's copy keeps in-frame clones and lacks some. The table lists some 530,000 clones, 70% to 90% of them singletons. The specimen sequenced was PBMCs or T cells enriched from blood (not recorded which). Receptors were obtained from a woman in her sixties who had recovered from COVID-19.

The chain carries TRBV27 and TRBJ1-5, with 8 nucleotides matching TRBD1. V was pared by 4 bases and J by 3 bases, with 14 bases of the junction left unmatched. Germline loops: CDR1 MNHEY, CDR2 SMNVEV (reference sequence). This CDR3 is built from 18 residues. As DNA, the CDR3 is TGTGCCAGCAGTTCTATAACCGGGGACAGGTGGAACAATCAGCCCCAGCATTTT. Translating gives CASSSITGDRWNNQPQHF.

A word on this clone: This sample also contains other DNA sequences that code for the same CDR3. The rearrangement joins TRBV19 to TRBJ1-1, with D unclear. The CDR3 runs to 13 residues. V shed 3 bases and J shed 1 base, with 6 bases lying between them. Germline V gives CDR1 LNHDA, CDR2 SQIVND (reference sequence). This CDR3 is CASSMTGNTEAFF. The CDR3 DNA follows: TGTGCCAGTAGTATGACGGGGAACACTGAAGCTTTCTTT.

The V call is TRBV5-4, the J call TRBJ1-1; TRBD1 aligns across 7 bases. CDR1 is SGHNT, CDR2 YYREEE, per germline (reference sequence). CDR3 length: 14 residues. V shed 6 bases and J 2 bases; nucleotides not matched to a gene: 7. The CDR3 DNA sequence: TGTGCCAGCACCCAGGGACAGATAAACACTGAAGCTTTCTTT. Translating gives CASTQGQINTEAFF.

The chain carries TRBV10-3 and TRBJ2-2; 7 bases fit TRBD2. Trimming cost V 0 bases and J 3 bases; bases outside gene matches: 4. The CDR3 extends over 16 amino acids. In germline, CDR1 is ENHRY, CDR2 SYGVKD. This CDR3 reads CAISESSGAYTGELFF. The CDR3 DNA reads TGTGCCATCAGTGAGTCCAGCGGGGCTTACACCGGGGAGCTGTTTTTT.

This chain joins TRBV3-1 (or the pseudogene TRBV3-2) and TRBJ1-2, with 9 positions matching TRBD1. The J segment lost 6 bases and the V segment lost 4 bases, leaving 6 bases of the junction unmatched. Germline CDR1 reads LGHDT; CDR2 reads YNNKEL (reference sequence). This CDR3 spans 14 amino acids. In DNA form, the CDR3 reads TGTGCCAGCAGCCCCCTGGACAGGGGTAATGGCTACACCTTC. Amino acid sequence: CASSPLDRGNGYTF.

The CDR3 nucleotides are TGTGCCAGCAGCCCCGGAGATTCACCCCTCCACTTT. This gives the protein CASSPGDSPLHF. The chain uses TRBV9 and TRBJ1-6; D gene unclear. Deletions cut 4 bases from V and 8 bases from J, with 7 bases between. From germline, CDR1 is SGDLS and CDR2 YYNGEE. This CDR3 has 12 amino acids.

The CDR3 DNA sequence: TGTGCCAGTAGGATAACAGGGGGACGAGGTAATGAAAAACTGTTTTTT. It translates to CASRITGGRGNEKLFF. This rearrangement joins TRBV19 to TRBJ1-4, with 8 positions matching TRBD1. Germline trimming cut 6 bases from V and 4 bases from J; bases unmatched to any gene: 10. The CDR3 contains 16 residues. Germline lookup yields CDR1 LNHDA and CDR2 SQIVND (reference sequence).

The gene calls are TRBV29-1 and TRBJ2-5; 7 bases are shared with TRBD2. The germline V gene has CDR1 SQVTM and CDR2 ANQGSEA. Germline trimming cut 5 bases from V and 5 bases from J; bases unmatched to any gene: 5. The CDR3 has 12 residues. The CDR3 sequence: CSVSTSMETQYF. DNA of the CDR3: TGCAGCGTTTCGACTAGCATGGAGACCCAGTACTTC.

This chain joins TRBV7-9 and TRBJ1-2; perhaps TRBD1 as D (6 bases). V gave up 3 bases and J gave up 1 base, with 12 bases separating them. The CDR3 length is 15 residues. CDR1 is SEHNR, CDR2 FQNEAQ, per germline (reference sequence). In nucleotides, the CDR3 is TGTGCCAGCAGCTTGCTGGGGGCGGATAACTATGGCTACACCTTC. Protein sequence: CASSLLGADNYGYTF.

This chain uses TRBV2 with TRBJ2-4; D is possibly TRBD1 (6 bases). This CDR3 contains 13 residues. V was pared by 6 bases and J by 12 bases, with 18 bases between. From germline, CDR1 is SNHLY and CDR2 FYNNEI. The CDR3 loop is CASSELQGTTQYF. For the CDR3, the DNA is TGTGCCAGCAGCGAGTTACAGGGAACGACTCAGTACTTC.

Details on this clone: Other DNA sequences in the sample encode the same CDR3. The rearrangement joins TRBV12-3 or TRBV12-4 to TRBJ1-5, with a possible D match to TRBD1 (5 bases). Trimming stripped 3 bases from V and 5 bases from J, with 8 bases between. The length of the CDR3 is 13 residues. The DNA for the CDR3 is TGTGCCAGCAGTTTCAGGGTCGATCAGCCCCAGCATTTT. This translates into CASSFRVDQPQHF.

This clone has only one observation. The CDR3 reads CAWRNGQGVGKNIQYF. As DNA, the CDR3 is TGTGCCTGGAGGAACGGACAGGGTGTGGGCAAAAACATTCAGTACTTC. The V call is TRBV30, the J call TRBJ2-4; the match to TRBD1 covers 8 bases. V lost 3 bases and J lost 3; bases outside the gene matches: 10. The CDR3 has 16 residues. CDR1 and CDR2 from the germline V gene are GTSNPN and SVGIG (reference sequence).